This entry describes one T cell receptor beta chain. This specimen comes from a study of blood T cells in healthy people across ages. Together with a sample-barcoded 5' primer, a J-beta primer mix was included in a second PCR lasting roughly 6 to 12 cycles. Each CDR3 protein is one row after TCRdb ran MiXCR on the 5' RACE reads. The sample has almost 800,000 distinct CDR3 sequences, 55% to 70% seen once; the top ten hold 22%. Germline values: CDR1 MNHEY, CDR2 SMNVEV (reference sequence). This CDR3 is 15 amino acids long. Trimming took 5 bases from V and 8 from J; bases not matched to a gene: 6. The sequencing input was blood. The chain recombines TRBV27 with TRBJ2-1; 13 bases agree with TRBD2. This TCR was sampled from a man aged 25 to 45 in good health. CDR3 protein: CASSTLAGGSYEQFF. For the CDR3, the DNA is TGTGCCAGCAGTACACTAGCGGGAGGGTCCTATGAGCAGTTCTTC.